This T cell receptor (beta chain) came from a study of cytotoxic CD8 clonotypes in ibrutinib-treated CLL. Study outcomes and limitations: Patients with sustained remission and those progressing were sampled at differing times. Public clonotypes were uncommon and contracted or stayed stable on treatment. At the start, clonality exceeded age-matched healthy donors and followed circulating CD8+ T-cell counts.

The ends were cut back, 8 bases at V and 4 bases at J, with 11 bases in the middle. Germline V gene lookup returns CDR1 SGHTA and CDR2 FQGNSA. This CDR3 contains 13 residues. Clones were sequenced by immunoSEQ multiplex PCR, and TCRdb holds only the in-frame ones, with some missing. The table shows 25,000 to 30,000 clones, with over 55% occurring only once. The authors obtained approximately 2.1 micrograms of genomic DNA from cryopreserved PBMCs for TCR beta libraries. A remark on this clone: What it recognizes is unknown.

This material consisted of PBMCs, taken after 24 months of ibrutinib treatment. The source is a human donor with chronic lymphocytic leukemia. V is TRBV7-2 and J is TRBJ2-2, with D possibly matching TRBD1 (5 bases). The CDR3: CASWGRTTGELFF. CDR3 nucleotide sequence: TGTGCCAGCTGGGGCCGGACCACCGGGGAGCTGTTTTTT. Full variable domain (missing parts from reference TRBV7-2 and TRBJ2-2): GAGVSQSPSNKVTEKGKDVELRCDPISGHTALYWYRQSLGQGLEFLIYFQGNSAPDKSGLPSDRFSAERTGGSVSTLTIQRTQQEDSAVYLCASWGRTTGELFFGEGSRLTVL.